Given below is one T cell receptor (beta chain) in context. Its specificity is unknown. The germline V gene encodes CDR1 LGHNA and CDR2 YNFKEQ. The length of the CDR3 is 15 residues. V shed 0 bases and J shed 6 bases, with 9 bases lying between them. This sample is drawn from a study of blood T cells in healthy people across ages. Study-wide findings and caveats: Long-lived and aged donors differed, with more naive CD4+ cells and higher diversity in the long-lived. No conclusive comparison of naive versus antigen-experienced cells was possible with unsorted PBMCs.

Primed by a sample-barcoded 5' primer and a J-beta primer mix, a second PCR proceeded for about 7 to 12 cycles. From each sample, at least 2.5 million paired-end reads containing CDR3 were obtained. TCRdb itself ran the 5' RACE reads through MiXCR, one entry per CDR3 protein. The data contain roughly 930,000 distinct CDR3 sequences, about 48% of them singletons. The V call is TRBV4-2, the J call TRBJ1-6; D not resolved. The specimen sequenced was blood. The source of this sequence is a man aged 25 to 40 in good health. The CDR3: CASSQETVVNSPLHF. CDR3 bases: TGTGCCAGCAGCCAAGAAACGGTTGTTAATTCACCCCTCCACTTT.